One and the same sample provided the 30 T cell receptor beta chains below, sequenced in a study of blood T cell repertoires in COVID-19. The protocol was immunoSEQ multiplex PCR, while the TCRdb copy is restricted to in-frame clones and leaves out a portion. There are 150,000 to 200,000 clones in the sample; about 86% occur only once, and roughly 7% lies in the top ten. Sequencing input: peripheral blood. The receptors here all came from a woman older than 75 in a cohort sampled during active or convalescent COVID-19.

V and J are TRBV27 and TRBJ1-1; D gene uncertain. In germline, CDR1 is MNHEY, CDR2 SMNVEV (reference sequence). This CDR3 has 12 amino acids. V was pared by 8 bases and J by 12 bases, with 19 bases between. The CDR3 DNA is TGTGCCAGCTCCCGATTCGGTGACAAACCTTTCTTT. It specifies CASSRFGDKPFF.

The chain carries TRBV6-5 and TRBJ1-5; D not resolved. The V gene lost 3 bases and the J gene lost 4 bases, with 7 bases spanning the gap. Germline CDR1 reads MNHEY; CDR2 reads SVGAGI. The CDR3 has 13 residues. Written as DNA, the CDR3 is TGTGCCAGCAGTTATGAGTTTAATCAGCCCCAGCATTTT. Encoded protein: CASSYEFNQPQHF.

This chain uses TRBV27 with TRBJ2-3, with D possibly matching TRBD2 (7 bases). Per the germline V gene, CDR1 is MNHEY and CDR2 is SMNVEV (reference sequence). With 5 bases removed from V and 6 bases from J, the gap between germline ends came to 24 bases. The CDR3 contains 17 residues. The CDR3 loop is CASSTRMRGPRGDTQYF. For the CDR3, the DNA is TGTGCCAGCAGTACTCGTATGCGGGGGCCTAGGGGGGATACGCAGTATTTT.

The rearrangement joins TRBV4-3 to TRBJ1-4; 8 bases are a match to TRBD1. The length of the CDR3 is 15 residues. Germline lookup yields CDR1 LGHNA and CDR2 YSLEER. V was pared by 1 base and J by 7 bases, with 5 bases of the junction left unmatched. The CDR3 bases are TGCGCCAGCAGCCAAGCGGACAGGGCGGGTGAAAAACTGTTTTTT. Translation gives CASSQADRAGEKLFF.

The rearrangement uses TRBV4-1 and TRBJ1-2; 8 bases match TRBD1. The CDR3 sequence is 13 residues long. The V gene's germline CDR1 is MGHRA and CDR2 YSYEKL. Unmatched junction bases numbered 2, after V lost 4 bases and J lost 4 bases. CDR3 amino acids: CASSRDRGYGYTF. As DNA, the CDR3 is TGCGCCAGCAGCCGAGACAGGGGCTATGGCTACACCTTC.

This clone was counted a single time. CDR3 DNA sequence: TGTGCCAGCAGCTCTCCAGGGTATAATTCACCCCTCCACTTT. It is translated as CASSSPGYNSPLHF. The V call is TRBV5-5, the J call TRBJ1-6; D may be TRBD1 (5 bases). CDR1 SGHKS and CDR2 YYEKEE come from the germline V gene (reference sequence). Trimming took off 3 bases at V and 4 bases at J, with 8 bases between the two ends. CDR3 size: 14 residues.

CDR3 coding DNA: TGTGCCAGCGGAACCTTAGGAGGACAGGGGGGCAATCAGCCCCAGCATTTT. Amino acid sequence: CASGTLGGQGGNQPQHF. V gene TRBV27 combines with J gene TRBJ1-5; 10 bases match TRBD1. Germline V gene lookup returns CDR1 MNHEY and CDR2 SMNVEV (reference sequence). V lost 8 bases and J lost 2; bases outside the gene matches: 12. CDR3 length equals 17 residues.

The rearrangement links TRBV30 to TRBJ1-5, with 9 bases matching TRBD1. This CDR3 is 15 amino acids long. Germline V gene lookup returns CDR1 GTSNPN and CDR2 SVGIG (reference sequence). V shed 2 bases, J shed 6 bases, and the junction held 8 bases outside the gene matches. CDR3 residues: CAWSFSGTGSQPQHF. The CDR3 DNA sequence: TGTGCCTGGAGTTTCTCCGGGACAGGGAGTCAGCCCCAGCATTTT.

The chain is built from TRBV4-3 and TRBJ2-7; D possibly corresponds to TRBD2 (6 bases). The V end was cut by 6 bases, the J end by 0 bases, with 18 bases between. The CDR3 totals 16 residues. Per germline, CDR1 LGHNA and CDR2 YSLEER. The CDR3 reads CASSRSSGLNSYEQYF. The CDR3 DNA is TGCGCCAGCAGTCGTAGCTCGGGACTGAACTCCTACGAGCAGTACTTC.

The chain carries TRBV9 and TRBJ2-3; 9 bases are a match to TRBD2. Trimming removed 3 bases from V and 2 bases from J; junction bases left unmatched: 7. The germline V gene encodes CDR1 SGDLS and CDR2 YYNGEE. CDR3 length: 16 amino acids. The CDR3 DNA is TGTGCCAGCAGCGCTAGCGGGATACTAATCACAGATACGCAGTATTTT. This encodes CASSASGILITDTQYF.

The chain uses TRBV23-1 and TRBJ2-2; tentative D call: TRBD2 (5 bases). TRBV23-1 is identified as an open reading frame with a role that is uncertain. The germline V and J ends were trimmed by 2 bases and 3 bases, with 19 bases remaining between them. The CDR3 is 18 amino acids. CDR3 amino acids: CASSQTLARVRDTGELFF. In DNA form, the CDR3 reads TGCGCCAGCAGTCAAACGCTGGCGAGGGTTCGGGACACCGGGGAGCTGTTTTTT.

The chain uses TRBV24-1 and TRBJ2-5; D is unclear. The CDR3 totals 13 residues. V was clipped by 4 bases and J by 1 base, with 6 bases between them. CDR1 is KGHDR, CDR2 SFDVKD, per germline. CDR3 nucleotides: TGTGCCACCAGTGACGGTTCCCAAGAGACCCAGTACTTC. Protein sequence: CATSDGSQETQYF.

This rearrangement joins TRBV20-1 to TRBJ2-1, with 14 bases identical to TRBD2. CDR1 DFQATT and CDR2 SNEGSKA come from the germline V gene (reference sequence). After removal of 3 bases from V and 4 bases from J, the junction contained 5 bases not matched to a gene. This CDR3 is 16 amino acids long. CDR3 nucleotide sequence: TGCAGTGCTAGTCCGAGACTAGCGGGAGGGTACAATGAGCAGTTCTTC. Its protein product is CSASPRLAGGYNEQFF.

The chain joins TRBV28 to TRBJ1-2; TRBD1 matches at 8 bases. The CDR3 contains 14 residues. V shed 3 bases, J shed 5 bases, and the junction held 5 bases outside the gene matches. CDR1 and CDR2 (germline): MDHEN, SYDVKM. DNA of the CDR3: TGTGCCAGCAGTTTGCAGCAGGGGGCGTATGGCTACACCTTC. Translated: CASSLQQGAYGYTF.

CDR3 nucleotides: TGCGCCAGCAGCTTGGTCAGGGCGGGAGTCAATGAGCAGTTCTTC. Protein product: CASSLVRAGVNEQFF. This rearrangement joins TRBV5-1 to TRBJ2-1, with TRBD2 matching 7 bases. In germline, CDR1 is SGHRS, CDR2 YFSETQ. The J segment lost 6 bases and the V segment lost 0 bases, leaving 6 bases of the junction unmatched. This CDR3 spans 15 amino acids.

This chain joins TRBV19 and TRBJ2-5; D call uncertain. Germline V lookup: CDR1 LNHDA, CDR2 SQIVND (reference sequence). The CDR3 spans 11 residues. The germline V and J ends were trimmed by 3 bases and 5 bases, with 4 bases remaining between them. CDR3 coding DNA: TGTGCCAGTAGTATGCAGGAGACCCAGTACTTC. Its translation is CASSMQETQYF.

The chain couples TRBV5-4 to TRBJ2-5; 7 positions agree with TRBD1. V shed 4 bases and J 2 bases; nucleotides not matched to a gene: 8. This CDR3 region has 15 residues. In germline, CDR1 is SGHNT, CDR2 YYREEE (reference sequence). The CDR3 spells CASSRRQGAQETQYF. As DNA, the CDR3 is TGTGCCAGCAGCCGCAGACAGGGAGCACAAGAGACCCAGTACTTC.

This chain connects TRBV6-5 to TRBJ1-5; 10 bases are a match to TRBD1. V was pared by 6 bases and J by 6 bases, with 5 bases of the junction left unmatched. The CDR3 is made up of 14 amino acids. Germline values: CDR1 MNHEY, CDR2 SVGAGI. CDR3 nucleotide sequence: TGTGCCAGCAGCCTGACAGGGGGCGGTCAGCCCCAGCATTTT. This translates into CASSLTGGGQPQHF.

The genes are TRBV3-1 (or the pseudogene TRBV3-2) and TRBJ2-3, with TRBD1 matching 8 bases. Trimming took 0 bases from V and 3 from J; bases not matched to a gene: 8. CDR3 length: 17 amino acids. Germline V gives CDR1 LGHDT, CDR2 YNNKEL (reference sequence). The CDR3 DNA sequence: TGTGCCAGCAGCCAAGAACAGACAGGGGTATTAACAGATACGCAGTATTTT. It translates to CASSQEQTGVLTDTQYF.

V is TRBV15 and J is TRBJ2-7; no reliable D call. Germline CDR1 LNHNV, CDR2 YYDKDF (reference sequence). Trimming shortened V by 3 bases and J by 0 bases, and 6 bases separated the two germline ends. CDR3 length: 13 residues. This chain's CDR3 is CATSSENSYEQYV. Written as DNA, the CDR3 is TGTGCCACCAGCAGTGAGAACTCCTACGAGCAGTACGTC.

The chain carries TRBV5-1 and TRBJ2-7, with TRBD1 matching over 7 bases. The V gene end was trimmed by 0 bases and the J gene end by 11 bases; junction bases not matched to a gene: 8. Germline CDR1 reads SGHRS; CDR2 reads YFSETQ. The CDR3 extends over 13 amino acids. The CDR3 region has the DNA TGCGCCAGCAGCTTGGAAGGGACAGCGGAAAAGTACTTC. This sequence encodes CASSLEGTAEKYF.

The chain is built from TRBV13 and TRBJ1-1, with TRBD1 identical over 7 bases. With V trimmed by 5 bases and J by 0 bases, 12 bases remained unmatched. CDR1 is PRHDT, CDR2 FYEKMQ, per germline (reference sequence). The CDR3 has 17 amino acids. This CDR3 reads CASSLGYGTAMNTEAFF. CDR3 in DNA: TGTGCCAGCAGCCTCGGGTACGGGACAGCTATGAACACTGAAGCTTTCTTT.

V and J are TRBV4-1 and TRBJ2-3; 10 bases line up with TRBD2. This CDR3 has 17 amino acids. The trim removed 0 bases at V and 2 bases at J, leaving 5 bases unmatched. Germline CDR1 and CDR2: MGHRA and YSYEKL. The CDR3, as DNA: TGCGCCAGCAGCCAAGATAAGCGGGAGGGTCCCACAGATACGCAGTATTTT. Protein sequence: CASSQDKREGPTDTQYF.

This clone was counted between two and nine times. J is TRBJ1-1 and V is TRBV5-4; D is undetermined. The CDR3 contains 15 residues. Trimming cost V 0 bases and J 1 base, with 10 bases left between them. CDR1 is SGHNT, CDR2 YYREEE, per germline (reference sequence). The CDR3 here is CASSLAENRNTEAFF. CDR3 DNA: TGTGCCAGCAGCTTGGCCGAAAACAGGAACACTGAAGCTTTCTTT.

As for this clone: The germline gene is not matched at one end of the junction; a read error may be the cause. J is TRBJ1-6 and V is TRBV11-3; D perhaps matches TRBD1 (5 bases). Germline values: CDR1 SGHNT, CDR2 YENEEA. The CDR3 runs 14 residues. The CDR3, as DNA: TGTGCCAGCAGCCCGGGGGGTGCCAATTCACCCTTCCACTTT. Translated, it gives CASSPGGANSPFHF.

This chain connects TRBV7-8 to TRBJ2-1; 8 bases align to TRBD1. Germline CDR1 SGHVS, CDR2 FQNEAQ. The CDR3 covers 16 residues. V trimming: 5 bases; J trimming: 4 bases; junction bases outside the gene matches: 10. The CDR3 DNA follows: TGTGCCAGCAGCCCTAGACCGGGACAGGAGTACAATGAGCAGTTCTTC. The encoded protein is CASSPRPGQEYNEQFF.

The gene calls are TRBV12-3 or TRBV12-4 and TRBJ1-3; the D is unclear. The V end lost 8 bases, the J end lost 2 bases, and 7 bases lay between the germline ends. CDR3 length: 12 amino acids. The CDR3 DNA reads TGTGCCAGCCGCGGTCCTGGAAACACCATATATTTT. Translation gives CASRGPGNTIYF.

CDR3: CASQSSGGPRDTQYF. For the CDR3, the DNA is TGTGCCAGCCAATCTAGCGGGGGACCAAGGGATACGCAGTATTTT. This rearrangement joins TRBV19 to TRBJ2-3; 10 bases are a match to TRBD2. This CDR3 comprises 15 residues. Germline lookup yields CDR1 LNHDA and CDR2 SQIVND (reference sequence). J was trimmed by 6 bases and V by 9 bases; bases with no gene match: 12.

This chain's CDR3 is CASSLVRGRPSTDTQYF. CDR3 nucleotide sequence: TGCGCCAGCAGCTTGGTCAGGGGGCGGCCAAGCACAGATACGCAGTATTTT. The chain combines TRBV5-1 with TRBJ2-3; 8 bases line up with TRBD1. V was pared by 0 bases and J by 0 bases, with 6 bases of the junction left unmatched. Germline-derived CDR1 and CDR2 are SGHRS and YFSETQ. This CDR3 is 17 amino acids long.

The chain joins TRBV5-1 to TRBJ1-1; 8 nucleotides match TRBD1. The CDR3 is made up of 15 amino acids. CDR1 and CDR2 from the germline V gene are SGHRS and YFSETQ. V shed 0 bases and J 6 bases; nucleotides not matched to a gene: 7. Here the CDR3 DNA reads TGCGCCAGCAGCTTGGACAGGGGGGTGTTCTCTGAAGCTTTCTTT. It specifies CASSLDRGVFSEAFF.